Shown below are 17 T cell receptor beta chains from a single sample sequenced in a study of CD8+CD57+ T cells in acquired aplastic anemia. The authors sequenced patients whose flow cytometry had shown CD8+CD57+ cell expansion. Genomic DNA templated the TCR beta VDJ and CDR3 profiling. Via MiXCR, TCRdb re-called the reads, giving one row per CDR3 protein. The data contain 100,000 to 150,000 distinct CDR3 sequences, approximately 40% of them singletons. Sequenced: sorted CD4+, CD8+, or CD8+CD57+ T cells (not recorded which) from PBMCs. The receptors here all came from a human donor with aplastic anemia.

This clonotype was seen only once. The chain links TRBV24-1 to TRBJ2-7, with D hard to call. This CDR3 spans 13 amino acids. Trimming removed 2 bases from V and 5 bases from J, with 9 bases in between. The V gene's germline CDR1 is KGHDR and CDR2 SFDVKD. CDR3 protein: CATSDSAGDEQYF. The CDR3 DNA reads TGTGCCACCAGTGATTCGGCAGGCGACGAGCAGTACTTC.

CDR3 residues: CASSLAQSSGGTYEQYF. The CDR3 bases are TGTGCCAGCAGCTTAGCGCAGTCTAGCGGGGGGACCTACGAGCAGTACTTC. The V gene is TRBV11-1, the J gene TRBJ2-7; 11 bases are shared with TRBD2. With V trimmed by 0 bases and J by 2 bases, 6 bases remained unmatched. Germline CDR1 reads SGHAT; CDR2 reads FQDESV (reference sequence). The CDR3 consists of 17 residues.

As for this clonotype: This clone may be a read error of a much larger clone one base away. This chain joins TRBV5-1 and TRBJ1-6; D unclear. CDR1 and CDR2 (germline): SGHRS, YFSETQ. The length of the CDR3 is 15 residues. V lost 4 bases to trimming and J lost 9 bases, with 17 bases between them. The CDR3: CASSPDTTTSSPLHF. The CDR3 DNA reads as TGCGCCAGCAGCCCCGACACAACTACGAGTTCACCCCTCCACTTT.

The V and J genes are TRBV10-3 and TRBJ2-5; 8 bases map to TRBD2. Germline-derived CDR1 and CDR2 are ENHRY and SYGVKD. The length of the CDR3 is 17 residues. J was trimmed by 1 base and V by 4 bases; bases with no gene match: 11. The CDR3 loop reads CAISASKRETLQETQYF. CDR3 coding DNA: TGTGCCATCAGTGCCTCGAAGCGGGAGACCCTCCAAGAGACCCAGTACTTC.

With regard to this clonotype: A single base separates this from a much larger clone, so it may be a read error. V gene TRBV14 combines with J gene TRBJ2-5; unclear D gene. The CDR3 contains 12 residues. The ends were cut back, 4 bases at V and 5 bases at J, with 8 bases in the middle. Germline loops: CDR1 SGHDN, CDR2 FVKESK. This CDR3 is CASSREYETQYF. CDR3 sequence (DNA): TGTGCCAGCAGCCGAGAATACGAGACCCAGTACTTC.

This clonotype was detected many times. The chain couples TRBV19 to TRBJ1-4; possibly TRBD1 for D (5 bases). Deletions cut 10 bases from V and 5 bases from J, with 20 bases between. CDR3 length: 15 amino acids. Germline CDR1 is LNHDA and CDR2 is SQIVND (reference sequence). This chain's CDR3 is CATKKGAFENEKLFF. The CDR3 DNA reads TGTGCCACCAAGAAAGGGGCCTTCGAGAATGAAAAACTGTTTTTT.

This clonotype was found many times. The chain combines TRBV10-3 with TRBJ2-1; TRBD2 aligns across 8 bases. The CDR3 loop spans 18 amino acids. The germline V gene has CDR1 ENHRY and CDR2 SYGVKD. V dropped 0 bases and J dropped 0; count of bases not matched to a gene: 7. CDR3 sequence: CAISESQLAERSYNEQFF. CDR3 nucleotides: TGTGCCATCAGTGAGTCCCAACTAGCGGAGCGCTCCTACAATGAGCAGTTCTTC.

This sequence joins TRBV5-1 and TRBJ1-1; weak D call: TRBD1 (6 bases). CDR3 length equals 14 residues. With 0 bases removed from V and 3 bases from J, the gap between germline ends came to 9 bases. Germline assignment: CDR1 SGHRS and CDR2 YFSETQ. The CDR3 sequence: CASSLGGGDTEAFF. The CDR3 DNA follows: TGCGCCAGCAGCTTGGGAGGGGGAGACACTGAAGCTTTCTTT.

In its sample, this clonotype was seen many times. The genes are TRBV20-1 and TRBJ2-7, with D perhaps being TRBD1 or TRBD2 (5 bases each). The CDR3 loop spans 14 amino acids. V gave up 0 bases and J gave up 6 bases, with 15 bases separating them. Per germline, CDR1 DFQATT and CDR2 SNEGSKA (reference sequence). CDR3 in amino acids: CSARDWLSGAEQYF. CDR3 in DNA: TGCAGTGCTAGAGATTGGTTATCCGGGGCCGAGCAGTACTTC.

This clonotype has just a few counts. A much larger clone lies one base from this, so it may be a read error. The chain joins TRBV7-2 to TRBJ2-2, with D perhaps TRBD1 or TRBD2 (5 bases each). From germline, CDR1 is SGHTA and CDR2 FQGNSA. The CDR3 sequence is 15 residues long. CDR3 DNA sequence: TGTGCCAGCAGCTTAGGGGGGACGGGGACCGGGGAGCTGTCTTTT. Amino acids: CASSLGGTGTGELSF.

A few counts support this clonotype. The chain recombines TRBV5-4 with TRBJ2-3; TRBD2 matches 12 bases. J was trimmed by 2 bases and V by 2 bases; bases with no gene match: 6. Germline V gene sequence: CDR1 SGHNT, CDR2 YYREEE (reference sequence). This CDR3 is 17 amino acids long. In nucleotides, the CDR3 is TGTGCCAGCAGCTTAAGACTAGCGGGGGTCCACACAGATACGCAGTATTTT. This gives the protein CASSLRLAGVHTDTQYF. Variable domain in full (rest from reference TRBV5-4 and TRBJ2-3): ETGVTQSPTHLIKTRGQQVTLRCSSQSGHNTVSWYQQALGQGPQFIFQYYREEENGRGNFPPRFSGLQFPNYSSELNVNALELDDSALYLCASSLRLAGVHTDTQYFGPGTRLTVL.

This chain uses TRBV28 with TRBJ1-5; tentatively, D is TRBD1 (5 bases). Trimming cost V 6 bases and J 5 bases, with 20 bases left between them. Germline values: CDR1 MDHEN, CDR2 SYDVKM. The CDR3 is 16 residues long. CDR3 residues: CASSSWGGSRDQPQHF. DNA of the CDR3: TGTGCCAGCAGCTCATGGGGCGGGTCTAGGGATCAGCCCCAGCATTTT.

This clonotype was counted at least ten times. The chain couples TRBV5-1 to TRBJ1-1; no definite D call. Germline CDR1 SGHRS, CDR2 YFSETQ. The CDR3 spans 13 residues. The V and J ends lost 4 bases and 10 bases respectively, with 17 bases between them. The CDR3 sequence: CASSLGPRSGAFF. The DNA for the CDR3 is TGCGCCAGCAGCCTAGGACCCCGGAGTGGAGCTTTCTTT.

Ten or more counts support this clonotype. The chain combines TRBV5-1 with TRBJ2-7, with D uncertain. Trimming cost V 0 bases and J 2 bases, with 6 bases left between them. The CDR3 runs to 13 residues. The germline V gene has CDR1 SGHRS and CDR2 YFSETQ. The CDR3 DNA reads TGCGCCAGCAGCTTGGATTCCGCCTACGAGCAGTACTTC. Its protein product is CASSLDSAYEQYF.

This clonotype was picked up many times. The chain combines TRBV4-1 with TRBJ1-6; 9 nucleotides line up with TRBD1. This CDR3 region has 16 residues. V was clipped by 0 bases and J by 5 bases; unmatched bases: 2. Germline CDR1 is MGHRA and CDR2 is YSYEKL. CDR3 nucleotide sequence: TGCGCCAGCAGCCAAGACCACAGGGGGCATAATTCACCCCTCCACTTT. It translates to CASSQDHRGHNSPLHF.

This clonotype occurred many times. The CDR3 nucleotides are TGCGCCAGCAGTGAATCATCTAGCGGGGAAAGCACAGATACGCAGTATTTT. It yields the protein CASSESSSGESTDTQYF. V is TRBV10-1 and J is TRBJ2-3, with 9 bases identical to TRBD2. J lost 0 bases, V lost 3 bases, and 7 bases had no gene match. Germline-derived CDR1 and CDR2 are WNHNN and SYGVQD (reference sequence). CDR3 length: 17 residues.

There are many counts of this clonotype. The rearrangement uses TRBV7-2 and TRBJ2-3, with 7 positions matching TRBD1. CDR1 is SGHTA, CDR2 FQGNSA, per germline. The CDR3 is 15 amino acids. V shed 7 bases and J 2 bases; nucleotides not matched to a gene: 9. CDR3 sequence reads: CASTPTGINTDTQYF. The DNA of the CDR3 is TGTGCCAGCACCCCGACAGGGATCAACACAGATACGCAGTATTTT.